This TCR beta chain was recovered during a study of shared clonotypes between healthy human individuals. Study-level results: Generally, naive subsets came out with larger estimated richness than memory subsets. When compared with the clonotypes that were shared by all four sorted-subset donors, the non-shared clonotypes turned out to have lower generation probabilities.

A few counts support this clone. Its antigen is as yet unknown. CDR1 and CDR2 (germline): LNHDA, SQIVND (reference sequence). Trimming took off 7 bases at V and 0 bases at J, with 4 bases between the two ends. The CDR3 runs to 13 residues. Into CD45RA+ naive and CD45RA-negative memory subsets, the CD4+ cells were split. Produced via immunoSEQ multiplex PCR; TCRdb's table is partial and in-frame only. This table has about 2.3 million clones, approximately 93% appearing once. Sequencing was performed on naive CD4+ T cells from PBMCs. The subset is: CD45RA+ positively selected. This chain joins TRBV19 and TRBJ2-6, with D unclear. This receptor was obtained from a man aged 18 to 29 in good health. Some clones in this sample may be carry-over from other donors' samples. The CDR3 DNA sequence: TGTGCCAGTACCGTCTCTGGGGCCAACGTCCTGACTTTC. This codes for CASTVSGANVLTF.